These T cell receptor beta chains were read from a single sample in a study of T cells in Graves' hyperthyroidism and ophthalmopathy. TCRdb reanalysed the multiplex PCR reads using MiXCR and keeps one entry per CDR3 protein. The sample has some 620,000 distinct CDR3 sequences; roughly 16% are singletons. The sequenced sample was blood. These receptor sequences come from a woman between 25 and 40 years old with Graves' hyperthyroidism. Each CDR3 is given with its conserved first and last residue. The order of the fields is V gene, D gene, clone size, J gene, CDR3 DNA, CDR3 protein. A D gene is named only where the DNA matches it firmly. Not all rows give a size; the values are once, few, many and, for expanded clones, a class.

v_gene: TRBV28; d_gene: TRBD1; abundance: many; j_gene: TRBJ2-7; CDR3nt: TGTGCCTCAAAAGGACAGGCCCCTACCTACGAGCAGTACTTC; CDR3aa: CASKGQAPTYEQYF
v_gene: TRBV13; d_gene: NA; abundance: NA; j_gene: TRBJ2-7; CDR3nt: TGTGCCAGCTCCCTCAGGGGGGGTTCGGGCTCCTACGAGCAGTACTTC; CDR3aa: CASSLRGGSGSYEQYF
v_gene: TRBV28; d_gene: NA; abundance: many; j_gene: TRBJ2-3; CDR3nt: TGTGCCAGCAGCCTTCAGTGGGAGCCAGATACGCAGTATTTT; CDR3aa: CASSLQWEPDTQYF
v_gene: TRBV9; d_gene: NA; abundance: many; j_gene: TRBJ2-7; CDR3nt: TGTGCCAGCAGCGTAGGGGACACTGAGCAGTACTTC; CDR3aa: CASSVGDTEQYF
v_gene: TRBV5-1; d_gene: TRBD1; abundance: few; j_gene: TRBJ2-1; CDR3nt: TGCGCCAGCAGCTTGGGATTCCGGGACAGGAGATACAATGAGCAGTTCTTC; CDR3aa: CASSLGFRDRRYNEQFF
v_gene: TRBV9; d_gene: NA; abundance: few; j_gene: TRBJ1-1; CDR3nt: TGTGCCAGCAGCGTAGACCCGGGGGGGACTGAAGCTTTCTTT; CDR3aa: CASSVDPGGTEAFF
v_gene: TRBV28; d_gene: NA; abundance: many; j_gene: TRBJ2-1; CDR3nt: TGTGCCAGCACCCGGGACGCCTTTTGGGGGGAGCAGTTCTTC; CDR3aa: CASTRDAFWGEQFF
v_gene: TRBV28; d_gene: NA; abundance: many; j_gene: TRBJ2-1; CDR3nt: TGTGCCAGCAGTTTTACATCGATGGTTCGGCAGTTCTTC; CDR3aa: CASSFTSMVRQFF
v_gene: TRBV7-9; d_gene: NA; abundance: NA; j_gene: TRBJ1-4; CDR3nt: TGTGCCAGCAGCCCGAGGGACGGAGACTATGAAAAACTGTTTTTT; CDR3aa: CASSPRDGDYEKLFF
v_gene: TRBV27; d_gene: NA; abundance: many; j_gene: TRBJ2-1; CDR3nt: TGTGCCAGCACAGCGACTAGAAGGGGGAATGGTGAGCAGTTCTTC; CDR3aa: CASTATRRGNGEQFF
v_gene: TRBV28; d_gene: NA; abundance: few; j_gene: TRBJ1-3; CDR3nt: TGTGCCAGCTTCGAGGGGACGTCTGGAAACACCATATATTTT; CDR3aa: CASFEGTSGNTIYF
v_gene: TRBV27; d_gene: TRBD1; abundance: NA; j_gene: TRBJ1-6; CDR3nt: TGTGCCAGCAGTTTATCGGACAGGATCTTAAATTCACCCCTCCACTTT; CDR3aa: CASSLSDRILNSPLHF
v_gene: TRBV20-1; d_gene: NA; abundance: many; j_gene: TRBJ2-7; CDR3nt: TGCAGTGCTAGAGATATTTCCGGATACGAGCAGTACTTC; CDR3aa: CSARDISGYEQYF
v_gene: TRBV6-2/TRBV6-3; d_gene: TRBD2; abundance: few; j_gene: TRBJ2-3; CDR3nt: TGTGCCAGCAGTTGGAAACTAGCGGGAGGGCCAGGCACAGATACGCAGTATTTT; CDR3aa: CASSWKLAGGPGTDTQYF
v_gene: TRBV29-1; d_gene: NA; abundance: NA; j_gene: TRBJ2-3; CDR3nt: TGCAGCGTTGAGAAGGGCAGGGGCACAGATACGCAGTATTTT; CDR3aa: CSVEKGRGTDTQYF
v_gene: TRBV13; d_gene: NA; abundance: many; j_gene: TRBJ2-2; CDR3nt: TGTGCCAGCAGCCCCGACCACTCGAACACCGGGGAGCTGTTTTTT; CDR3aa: CASSPDHSNTGELFF
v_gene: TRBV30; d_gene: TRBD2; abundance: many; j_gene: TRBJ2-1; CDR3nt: TGTGCCTGGAGTGTGGGGGGAGGGCCCTACAATGAGCAGTTCTTC; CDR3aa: CAWSVGGGPYNEQFF
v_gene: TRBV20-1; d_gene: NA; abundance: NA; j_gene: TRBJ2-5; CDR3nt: TGCAGTGCTAACCCCGGGCGTACCCAAGAGACCCAGTACTTC; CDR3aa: CSANPGRTQETQYF
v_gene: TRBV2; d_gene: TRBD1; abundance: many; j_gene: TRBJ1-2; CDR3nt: TGTGCCTCACGACAGGGGGTTCGCTATGGCTACACCTTC; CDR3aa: CASRQGVRYGYTF
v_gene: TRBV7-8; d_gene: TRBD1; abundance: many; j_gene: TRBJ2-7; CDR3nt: TGTGCCAGCAGCTTAGGGAGCCGGGACAGCTCCTACGAGCAGTACTTC; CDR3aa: CASSLGSRDSSYEQYF
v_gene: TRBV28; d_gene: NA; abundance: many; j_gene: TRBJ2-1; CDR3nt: TGTGCCAGCAGTTTCGGAGGGAGATACAATGAGCAGTTCTTC; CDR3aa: CASSFGGRYNEQFF
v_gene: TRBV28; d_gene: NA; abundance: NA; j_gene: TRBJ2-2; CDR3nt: TGTGCCAGCACCTCTGACGCTACCGGGGAGCTGTTTTTT; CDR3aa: CASTSDATGELFF
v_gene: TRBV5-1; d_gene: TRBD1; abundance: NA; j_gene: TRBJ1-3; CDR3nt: TGCGCCAGCAGCTTGCTCCCACAGGGGGCCTCTGGAAACACCATATATTTT; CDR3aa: CASSLLPQGASGNTIYF
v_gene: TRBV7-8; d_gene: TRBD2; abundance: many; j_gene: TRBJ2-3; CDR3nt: TGTGCCAGCAGCCCGACGTCTGGGACTAGCGCGTCAGATACGCAGTATTTT; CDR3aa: CASSPTSGTSASDTQYF
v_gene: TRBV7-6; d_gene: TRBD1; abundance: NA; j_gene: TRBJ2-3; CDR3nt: TGTGCCAGCAGCTCAAGGACAGGGACCACAGATACGCAGTATTTT; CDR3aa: CASSSRTGTTDTQYF
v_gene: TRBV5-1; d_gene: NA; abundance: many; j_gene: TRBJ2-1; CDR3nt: TGCGCCAGCAGCGACACCGGGACTTCTGACAATGAGCAGTTCTTC; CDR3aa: CASSDTGTSDNEQFF
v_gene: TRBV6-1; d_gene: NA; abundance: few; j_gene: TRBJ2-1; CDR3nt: TGTGCCGGCAGTAGCTCACTTGTACCTAAATACAATGAGCAGTTCTTC; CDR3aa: CAGSSSLVPKYNEQFF
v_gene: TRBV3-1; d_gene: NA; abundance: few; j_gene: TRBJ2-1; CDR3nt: TGTGCCAGCAGCCCCCTGCGGGGCCATGAGCAGTTCTTC; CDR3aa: CASSPLRGHEQFF
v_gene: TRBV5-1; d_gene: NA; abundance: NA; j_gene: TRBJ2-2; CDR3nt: TGCGCCAGCAAATTGGACAGTGGCACCGGGGAGCTGTTTTTT; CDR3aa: CASKLDSGTGELFF
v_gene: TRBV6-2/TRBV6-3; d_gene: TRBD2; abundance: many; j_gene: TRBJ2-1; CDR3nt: TGTGCCAGCAGTTATAGCGGGCCCACCTACAATGAGCAGTTCTTC; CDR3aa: CASSYSGPTYNEQFF
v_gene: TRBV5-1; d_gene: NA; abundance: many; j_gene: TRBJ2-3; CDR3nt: TGCGCCAGCAGCTCCGGACCCCACACAGATACGCAGTATTTT; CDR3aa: CASSSGPHTDTQYF
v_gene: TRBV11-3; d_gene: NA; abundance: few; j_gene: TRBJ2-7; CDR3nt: TGTGCCAGCACCCAAATGGGGATTTACGAGCAGTACTTC; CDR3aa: CASTQMGIYEQYF
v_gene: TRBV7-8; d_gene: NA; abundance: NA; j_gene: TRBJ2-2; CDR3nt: TGTGCCAGCAGCTTCCCGCGGGATGTAGTGACCCCGGACCAGTACGAGCTGTTTTTT; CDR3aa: CASSFPRDVVTPDQYELFF
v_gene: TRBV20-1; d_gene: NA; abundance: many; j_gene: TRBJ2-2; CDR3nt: TGCAGTGCGGCCGCGCCGAACACCGGGGAGCTGTTTTTT; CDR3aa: CSAAAPNTGELFF
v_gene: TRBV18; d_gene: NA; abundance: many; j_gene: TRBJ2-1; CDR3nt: TGTGCCAGCTCACCCCGGGACTCCCCGGGGAATGAGCAGTTCTTC; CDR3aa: CASSPRDSPGNEQFF
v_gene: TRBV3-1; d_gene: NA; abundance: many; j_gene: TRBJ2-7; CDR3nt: TGTGCCAGCAGAGGAACAGGGAAGAACGAGCAGTACTTC; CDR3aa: CASRGTGKNEQYF
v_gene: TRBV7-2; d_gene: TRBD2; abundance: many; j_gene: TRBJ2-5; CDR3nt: TGTGCCAGCAGCTTAGCTAGCGGGGGTGGAGAGACCCAGTACTTC; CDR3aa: CASSLASGGGETQYF
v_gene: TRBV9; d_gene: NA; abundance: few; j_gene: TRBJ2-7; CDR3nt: TGTGCCGGGTCCTACGAGCAGTACTTC; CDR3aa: CAGSYEQYF
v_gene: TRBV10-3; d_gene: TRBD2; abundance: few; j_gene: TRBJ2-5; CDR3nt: TGTGCCATCACACGAGTGGCTAGCGGGTACCAAGAGACCCAGTACTTC; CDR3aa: CAITRVASGYQETQYF
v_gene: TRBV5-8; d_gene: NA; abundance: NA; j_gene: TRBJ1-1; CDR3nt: TGTGCCAGCAGCTTGGGGGGTTTGGGTTCGGACACTGAAGCTTTCTTT; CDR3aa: CASSLGGLGSDTEAFF
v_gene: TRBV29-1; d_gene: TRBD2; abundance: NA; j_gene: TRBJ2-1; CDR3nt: TGCAGCAGCGTTGGGGGGCCCGACGGGACTAGGCCTCACAATGAGCAGTTCTTC; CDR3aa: CSSVGGPDGTRPHNEQFF
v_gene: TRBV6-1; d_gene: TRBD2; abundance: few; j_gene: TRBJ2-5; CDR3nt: TGTGCCAGCAGTGAATCCCTAGCGGGAGAAGAGACCCGGTACTTC; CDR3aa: CASSESLAGEETRYF
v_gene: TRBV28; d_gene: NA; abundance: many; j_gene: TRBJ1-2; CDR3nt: TGTGCCAGCAGTTTGGTGTGGGGCGCCGGCTATGGCTACACCTTC; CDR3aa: CASSLVWGAGYGYTF
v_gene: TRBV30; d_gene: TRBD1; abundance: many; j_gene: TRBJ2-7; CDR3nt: TGTGCCTCTTCCGGGACAGGTCCCTACGAGCAGTACTTC; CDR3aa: CASSGTGPYEQYF
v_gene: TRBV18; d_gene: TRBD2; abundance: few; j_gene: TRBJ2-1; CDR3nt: TGTGCCAGCTTTGGCGGGAGTTCCTACAATGAGCAGTTCTTC; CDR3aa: CASFGGSSYNEQFF
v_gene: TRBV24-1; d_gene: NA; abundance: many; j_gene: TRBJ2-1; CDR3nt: TGTGCCACCAGTGATTTAAGGGGCCCAGATTACAATGAGCAGTTCTTC; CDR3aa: CATSDLRGPDYNEQFF
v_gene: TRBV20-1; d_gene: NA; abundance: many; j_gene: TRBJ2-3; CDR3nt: TGCAGTGCTGGGAGAGGGGAGGTGTGGAGAACAGATACGCAGTATTTT; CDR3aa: CSAGRGEVWRTDTQYF
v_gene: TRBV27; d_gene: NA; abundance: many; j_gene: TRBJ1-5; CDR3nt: TGTGCCAGCAGCCAGGAGCCAGATCAGCCCCAGCATTTT; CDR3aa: CASSQEPDQPQHF
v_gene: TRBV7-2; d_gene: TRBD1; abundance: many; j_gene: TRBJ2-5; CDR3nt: TGTGCCAGCCGAGCCCGGACAGGGGTAGAGACCCAGTACTTC; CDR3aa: CASRARTGVETQYF
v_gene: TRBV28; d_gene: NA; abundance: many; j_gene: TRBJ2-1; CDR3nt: TGTGCCAGCAGTTTATTCCCGACACCTCGCCGGGGGAGCAATGAGCAGTTCTTC; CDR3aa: CASSLFPTPRRGSNEQFF
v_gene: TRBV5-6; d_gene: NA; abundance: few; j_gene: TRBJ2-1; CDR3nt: TGTGCCAGCAGCCCTACCGGGAAAAATGAGCAGTTCTTC; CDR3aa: CASSPTGKNEQFF
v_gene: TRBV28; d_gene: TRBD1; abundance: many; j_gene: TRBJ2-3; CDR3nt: TGTGCCAGCAGTTTAGGGACAGGGTATGCAGATACGCAGTATTTT; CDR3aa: CASSLGTGYADTQYF
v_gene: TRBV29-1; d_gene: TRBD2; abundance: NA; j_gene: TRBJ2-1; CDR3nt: TGCAGCGGTGATTCTAGCGGGATATACAATGAGCAGTTCTTC; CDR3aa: CSGDSSGIYNEQFF
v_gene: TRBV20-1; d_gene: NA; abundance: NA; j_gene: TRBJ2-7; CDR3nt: TGCAGTGCTAAGAGGACCGGGACCCGGATTTCCTACGAGCAGTACTTC; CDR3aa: CSAKRTGTRISYEQYF
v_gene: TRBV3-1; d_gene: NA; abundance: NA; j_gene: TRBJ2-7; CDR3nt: TGTGCCAGCAGCCAATTCGGGACGGGATACGAGCAGTACTTC; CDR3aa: CASSQFGTGYEQYF
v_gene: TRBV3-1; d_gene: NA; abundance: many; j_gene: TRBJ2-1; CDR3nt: TGTGCCAGCAGCGCATACTCCTACAATGAGCAGTTCTTC; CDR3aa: CASSAYSYNEQFF
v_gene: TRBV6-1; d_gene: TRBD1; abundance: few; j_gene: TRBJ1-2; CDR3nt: TGTGCCAGCAGGAAAACCGGGACAGGGGGCGCCTATGGCTACACCTTC; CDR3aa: CASRKTGTGGAYGYTF
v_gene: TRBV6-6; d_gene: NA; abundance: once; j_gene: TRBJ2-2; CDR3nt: TGTGCCAGCAGTTACCCGAGTCTGGGGGGGGAGCTGTTTTTT; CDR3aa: CASSYPSLGGELFF